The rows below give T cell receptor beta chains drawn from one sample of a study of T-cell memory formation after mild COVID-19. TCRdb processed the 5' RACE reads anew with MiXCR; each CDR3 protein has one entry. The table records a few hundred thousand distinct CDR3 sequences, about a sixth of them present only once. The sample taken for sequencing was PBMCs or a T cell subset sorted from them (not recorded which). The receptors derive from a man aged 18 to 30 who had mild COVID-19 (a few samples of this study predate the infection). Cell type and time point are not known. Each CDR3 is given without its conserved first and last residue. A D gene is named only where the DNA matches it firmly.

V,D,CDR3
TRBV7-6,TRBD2,ASSPVAGPSGEQY
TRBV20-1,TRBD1,SALSPTGGNTEAF
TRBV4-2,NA,ASSREVVNQPQH
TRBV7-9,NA,ASSLENPTEAF
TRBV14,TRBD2,ASSRSTSGGSNEQF
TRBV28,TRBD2,ASSAAGRVNIQY
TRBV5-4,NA,ASSFSIRPGEQF
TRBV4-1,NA,ASSQDPQGLETQY
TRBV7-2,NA,ASSPVSRVGELF
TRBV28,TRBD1,ASTGDSHNEQF
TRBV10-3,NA,ASSGREKTEAF
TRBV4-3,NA,ASSQAGGNYGYT
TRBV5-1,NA,ASTGLETQY
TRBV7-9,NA,ASSVGEIQETQY
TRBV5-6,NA,ASSLWGGKETQY
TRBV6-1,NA,ASSEPAPGRGYT
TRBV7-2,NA,ASSLVGNSGNTIY
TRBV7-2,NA,ASSPGLAKNTEAF
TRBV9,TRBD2,ASSVGLAGHNEQF
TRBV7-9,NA,ASSFAVRETQY
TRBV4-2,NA,ASSQDPPGNTGELF
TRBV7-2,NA,ASSLGDSGANVLT
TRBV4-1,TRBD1,ASSQKQGAETQY
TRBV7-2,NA,ASGEQETQY
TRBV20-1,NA,SATPNRGDSLGGEQF
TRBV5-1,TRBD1,ASSLLGQGTHEQY
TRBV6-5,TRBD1,ASSSPRQGRSPLH
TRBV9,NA,ASSVRANTGELF
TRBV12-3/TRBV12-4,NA,ASTRGGRVYGYT
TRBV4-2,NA,ASSQEPAGMNTEAF
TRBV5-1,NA,ASSLDVYGYT
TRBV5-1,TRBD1,ASSLSTGNEQY
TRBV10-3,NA,AISDQAVDTQY
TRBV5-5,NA,ASSRDAFGDGANVLT
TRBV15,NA,ATSRYRENQPQH
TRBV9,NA,ASSGLGWQGEYEQY
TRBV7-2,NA,ASSLLRGRNTEAF
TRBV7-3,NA,ASSLEVGETQY
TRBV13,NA,ASSFAGRQKNYGYT
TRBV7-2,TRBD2,ASSTRLAGDRTDTQY
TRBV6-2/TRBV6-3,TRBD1,ASSLGQGRITDTQY
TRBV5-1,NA,ASSLQTVRGEQY
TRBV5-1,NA,ASSLDGGAGGYT
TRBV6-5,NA,ASSYVLGEEGEQY
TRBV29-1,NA,SAEGRNTGELF
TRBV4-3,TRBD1,ASSQSRDRGYNEQF
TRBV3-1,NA,ASSQDRAGDTYAEAF
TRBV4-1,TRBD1,ASSQRQGYRSYEQY
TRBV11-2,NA,ASSAGGTIQETQY
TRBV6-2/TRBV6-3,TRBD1,ASSYVYRGANTEAF
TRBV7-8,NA,ASSLDPMGTEAF
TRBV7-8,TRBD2,ASEPLAGGTGELF
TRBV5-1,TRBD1,ASSRDRGGGGYT
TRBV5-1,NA,ASSLADRPSYNEQF
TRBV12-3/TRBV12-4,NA,ASSRPGSQNTEAF
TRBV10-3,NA,AISGSVATGELF
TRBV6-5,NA,ASTRGPAYEQY
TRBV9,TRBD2,ASSVGTRRGGETQY